Listed below are T cell receptor beta chains from one sample, sequenced in a study of cytomegalovirus exposure and HLA in healthy donors. Only in-frame clones appear in the TCRdb table, and some are missing; sequencing was by immunoSEQ multiplex PCR. The top ten hold less than 7% of the sample, which has some 140,000 clones, more than 80% seen once. Sequenced sample: PBMCs. These receptors were taken from a young woman in good health and CMV-seropositive. The CDR3 runs from the conserved cysteine through the conserved F or W. Fields, in order: V gene, CDR3 length, J gene, D gene, clone size, CDR3 protein, CDR3 DNA. A D gene is named only where the DNA matches it firmly. Where a row states a size, it is once, few, many or the class of an expanded clone; other rows omit it.

>TRBV5-1|15|TRBJ1-1|.|.
CASSLAPSGNTEAFF
TGCGCCAGCAGCTTAGCTCCCTCGGGGAACACTGAAGCTTTCTTT
>TRBV6-1|13|TRBJ2-7|.|.
CASGEDASYEQYF
TGTGCCAGCGGGGAGGATGCCTCCTACGAGCAGTACTTC
>TRBV27|15|TRBJ1-5|TRBD1|.
CASSITGVSNQPQHF
TGTGCCAGCAGTATTACAGGGGTTAGCAATCAGCCCCAGCATTTT
>TRBV30|12|TRBJ1-3|.|.
CAWTSGSNTIYF
TGTGCCTGGACCTCAGGGTCAAACACCATATATTTT
>TRBV5-4|17|TRBJ2-2|TRBD1|.
CASSLEQGAAVHGELFF
TGTGCCAGCAGCTTGGAACAGGGGGCGGCGGTTCACGGGGAGCTGTTTTTT
>TRBV28|17|TRBJ2-2|TRBD1|once
CASSLSRGQGVAGELFF
TGTGCCAGCAGTTTGAGTAGGGGACAGGGGGTTGCCGGGGAGCTGTTTTTT
>TRBV30|12|TRBJ1-1|TRBD1|.
CAWGQVNTEAFF
TGTGCCTGGGGACAGGTGAACACTGAAGCTTTCTTT
>TRBV27|15|TRBJ2-3|.|.
CASSSPGLRTDTQYF
TGTGCCAGCAGTTCACCGGGACTTCGCACAGATACGCAGTATTTT
>TRBV6-6|16|TRBJ1-2|TRBD1|.
CASSYSPTDRGKGYTF
TGTGCCAGCAGTTACTCGCCCACGGACAGGGGTAAAGGCTACACCTTC
>TRBV28|20|TRBJ1-6|.|.
CASSPPGRVLVGPTDSPLHF
TGTGCCAGCAGTCCCCCGGGCAGGGTATTGGTGGGGCCGACCGATTCACCCCTCCACTTT
>TRBV7-2|13|TRBJ1-2|.|.
CASSPQGNYGYTF
TGTGCCAGCAGTCCACAGGGTAACTATGGCTACACCTTC
>TRBV7-9|11|TRBJ2-2|.|.
CASSLSGELFF
TGTGCCAGCAGCCTGAGCGGGGAGCTGTTTTTT
>TRBV6-1|14|TRBJ2-7|.|few
CASSESPGLREQYF
TGTGCCAGCAGTGAAAGTCCAGGGTTGAGGGAGCAGTACTTC
>TRBV2|15|TRBJ1-6|TRBD1|.
CASSPLTGGNSPLHF
TGTGCCAGCAGTCCCCTGACAGGGGGTAATTCACCCCTCCACTTT
>TRBV28|14|TRBJ1-3|TRBD1|.
CAGQTGGPLNTIYF
TGTGCCGGTCAAACAGGGGGGCCATTAAACACCATATATTTT
>TRBV5-4|13|TRBJ2-7|.|.
CASSLSQGDEQYF
TGTGCCAGCAGCTTGAGTCAGGGCGACGAGCAGTACTTC
>TRBV5-1|15|TRBJ2-7|TRBD1|few
CASSLEAGGLYEQYF
TGCGCCAGCAGCTTGGAGGCAGGGGGCCTTTACGAGCAGTACTTC
>TRBV19|13|TRBJ1-2|.|.
CASSFRGGYGYTF
TGTGCCAGTAGTTTCCGAGGAGGCTATGGCTACACCTTC
>TRBV14|15|TRBJ2-1|TRBD1|.
CASSYRDRQRNEQFF
TGTGCCAGCAGCTACCGGGACAGGCAACGAAATGAGCAGTTCTTC
>TRBV6-1|16|TRBJ2-7|TRBD2|.
CASSEIRLAGQLVQYF
TGTGCCAGCAGTGAAATACGACTAGCGGGACAGCTAGTGCAGTACTTC
>TRBV5-4|15|TRBJ2-7|TRBD1|.
CASRSSPDRDYEQYF
TGTGCCAGCAGGTCCTCCCCGGACAGGGACTACGAGCAGTACTTC
>TRBV4-2|13|TRBJ2-1|.|.
CASSLGKYNEQFF
TGTGCCAGCAGCCTCGGGAAATACAATGAGCAGTTCTTC
>TRBV27|14|TRBJ1-5|.|once
CASSLSQHNQPQHF
TGTGCCAGCAGTTTATCCCAACACAATCAGCCCCAGCATTTT
>TRBV28|14|TRBJ2-7|TRBD1|once
CASSFRDRTYEQYF
TGTGCCAGCAGTTTTAGGGACAGAACCTACGAGCAGTACTTC
>TRBV27|16|TRBJ1-3|.|.
CANSLNRQGVRNTIYF
TGTGCCAACAGTTTAAATAGGCAGGGTGTGCGAAACACCATATATTTT
>TRBV11-3|14|TRBJ2-7|.|.
CASSLMGAEYEQYF
TGTGCCAGCAGCTTGATGGGGGCTGAGTACGAGCAGTACTTC
>TRBV28|16|TRBJ1-4|.|.
CASSFTGQSTNEKLFF
TGTGCCAGCAGTTTTACAGGGCAGTCAACTAATGAAAAACTGTTTTTT
>TRBV11-2|14|TRBJ2-2|TRBD2|few
CASSARRGNGELFF
TGTGCCAGCAGCGCCCGGCGGGGGAACGGGGAGCTGTTTTTT
>TRBV7-6|15|TRBJ2-1|TRBD2|.
CASSLGAGTRNEQFF
TGTGCCAGCAGCTTAGGAGCGGGAACTAGAAATGAGCAGTTCTTC
>TRBV6-1|14|TRBJ1-3|.|.
CASSSSGSGNTIYF
TGTGCCAGCAGTAGTAGCGGCTCTGGAAACACCATATATTTT